A selection of T cell receptor beta chains follows, all from one sample in a study of blood T cell repertoires in COVID-19. The assay was immunoSEQ multiplex PCR, and TCRdb's table has in-frame clones only and misses some. The repertoire consists of about 240,000 clones, with roughly 85% occurring once and the leading ten covering 3.6%. Sequencing was performed on PBMCs or T cells enriched from blood (not recorded which). Receptor source: a woman aged 40 to 50 who had been exposed to COVID-19. Each CDR3 is given with its conserved first and last residue. A row's size may be missing; if present it is once, few, many or a size class.

j_call v_call clone_size cdr3_aa
TRBJ2-5 TRBV4-1 NA CASSLRREQETQYF
TRBJ2-4 TRBV27 NA CASSASGSYIQYF
TRBJ1-2 TRBV19 few CASSTQGTYGYTF
TRBJ1-5 TRBV24-1 NA CATSEPGRLIQHF
TRBJ1-1 TRBV28 NA CASSFPSGTAGGKAFF
TRBJ1-1 TRBV9 NA CASSVVAGSHTEAFF
TRBJ1-6 TRBV13 NA CASSSWTGGNSPLHF
TRBJ2-3 TRBV7-3 NA CASSLGPSDTQYF
TRBJ1-2 TRBV6-5 once CASGVDRDNYGYTF
TRBJ1-5 TRBV19 NA CASSMRGLGTQPQHF
TRBJ1-4 TRBV19 NA CASSIGRSNEKLFF
TRBJ2-7 TRBV3-1/TRBV3-2 once CASSRGTISYEQYF
TRBJ2-3 TRBV30 NA CAWSGAWRGDPDTQYF
TRBJ1-1 TRBV6-5 NA CASRRDRLTEAFF
TRBJ1-6 TRBV12-5 NA CASAETGGFYNSPLHF
TRBJ2-3 TRBV5-8 NA CASSRGQGPDTQYF
TRBJ1-1 TRBV5-1 NA CASSVNVPGATEAFF
TRBJ2-2 TRBV4-1 NA CASSQRTGGADTGELFF